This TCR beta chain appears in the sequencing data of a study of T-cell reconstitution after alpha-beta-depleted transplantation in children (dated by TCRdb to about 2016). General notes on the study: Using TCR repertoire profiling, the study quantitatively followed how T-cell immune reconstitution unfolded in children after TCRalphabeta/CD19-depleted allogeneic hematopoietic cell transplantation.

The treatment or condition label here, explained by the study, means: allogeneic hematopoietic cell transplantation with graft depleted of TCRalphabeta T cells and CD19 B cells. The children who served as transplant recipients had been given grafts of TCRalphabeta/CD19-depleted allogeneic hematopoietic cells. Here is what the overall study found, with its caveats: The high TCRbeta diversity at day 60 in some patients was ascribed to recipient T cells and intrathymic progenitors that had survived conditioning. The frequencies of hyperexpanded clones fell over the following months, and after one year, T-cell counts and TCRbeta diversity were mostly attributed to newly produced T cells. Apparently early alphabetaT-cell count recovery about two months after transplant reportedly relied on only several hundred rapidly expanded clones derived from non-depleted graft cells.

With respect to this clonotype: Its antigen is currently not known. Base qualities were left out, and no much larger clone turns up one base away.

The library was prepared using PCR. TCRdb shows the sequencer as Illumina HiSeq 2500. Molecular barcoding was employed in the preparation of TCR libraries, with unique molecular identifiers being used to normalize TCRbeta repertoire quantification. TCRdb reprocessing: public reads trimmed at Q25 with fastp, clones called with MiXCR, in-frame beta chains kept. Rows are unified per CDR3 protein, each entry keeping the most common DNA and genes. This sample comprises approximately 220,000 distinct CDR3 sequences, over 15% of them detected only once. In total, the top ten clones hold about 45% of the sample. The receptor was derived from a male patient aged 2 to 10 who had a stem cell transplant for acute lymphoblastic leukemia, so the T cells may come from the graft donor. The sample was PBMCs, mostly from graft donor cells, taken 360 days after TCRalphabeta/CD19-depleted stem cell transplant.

The CDR3 amino acid sequence is: CAISGRTVCCGTDTQYF. The DNA sequence is TGTGCCATCAGTGGTCGGACAGTCTGCTGTGGCACAGATACGCAGTATTTT. The rearranged segments are TRBV10-3 and TRBJ2-3; perhaps TRBD1 is the D gene, with 6 bases matching. From cysteine to phenylalanine, the CDR3 is 17 amino acids long. This entry keeps only the CDR3 DNA: 51 bases, framed from base 1. The CDR1 and CDR2 encoded by the germline V gene are ENHRY and SYGVKD. V is clipped by 4 bases and J by 1 base, and the sequence between their germline boundaries is 18 bases long.